This T cell receptor (beta chain) derives from a study of blood T cell repertoires in COVID-19. Data came from immunoSEQ multiplex PCR; TCRdb stores just in-frame clones and leaves some out. This repertoire shows roughly 120,000 clones, more than 60% found once; its top ten account for 6.2%. CDR1 and CDR2 from the germline V gene are MNHEY and SVGAGI. V dropped 0 bases and J dropped 8; count of bases not matched to a gene: 2. The CDR3 sequence is 14 residues long. The rearrangement uses TRBV6-5 and TRBJ2-4, with 9 positions matching TRBD2. This clonotype was sampled from a man in his 70s with acute or convalescent COVID-19. Sequencing used peripheral blood. The CDR3 nucleotides read TGTGCCAGCAGTTACTCGGCGGGGGGGGACATTCAGTACTTC. Translated: CASSYSAGGDIQYF.